These 21 T cell receptor beta chains came from one sample sequenced in a study of blood T cell repertoires in COVID-19. Using immunoSEQ multiplex PCR, the repertoire was profiled, and TCRdb retains in-frame clones only, with some absent. The table records 190,000 or so clones, around 80% of them present only once. The sample comprised peripheral blood. These receptors came from a woman over 75 with active or convalescent COVID-19.

This chain joins TRBV21-1 and TRBJ2-7; TRBD1 was called by the table and not checked on the DNA. TRBV21-1 is termed a pseudogene. The CDR3 has 18 residues. The CDR3 here is CASRILGGYGTGVYEQYF. The CDR3 DNA reads as TGTGCCAGCAGGATTTTGGGGGGGTATGGGACAGGGGTTTACGAGCAGTACTTC.

The chain carries TRBV3-1 (or the pseudogene TRBV3-2) and TRBJ1-2; 8 nucleotides align to TRBD1. After removal of 4 bases from V and 8 bases from J, the junction contained 6 bases not matched to a gene. Germline CDR1 LGHDT, CDR2 YNNKEL (reference sequence). CDR3 length: 13 residues. The CDR3 loop reads CASSPQGGRGYTF. The DNA of the CDR3 is TGTGCCAGCAGCCCACAGGGGGGACGGGGCTACACCTTC.

CDR3 sequence reads: CASSDLGRGYGYTF. Written as DNA, the CDR3 is TGTGCCAGCAGTGACCTCGGCAGGGGCTATGGCTACACCTTC. The V gene is TRBV2, the J gene TRBJ1-2; the D gene is possibly TRBD1 (6 bases). The CDR3 covers 14 residues. CDR1 SNHLY and CDR2 FYNNEI come from the germline V gene. V dropped 3 bases and J dropped 4 bases, with 12 bases sitting between them.

The gene calls are TRBV5-1 and TRBJ1-3; D might be TRBD1 (5 bases). The CDR3 has 15 amino acids. V dropped 4 bases and J dropped 0 bases, with 11 bases sitting between them. Germline lookup yields CDR1 SGHRS and CDR2 YFSETQ. The CDR3 loop is CASSPLGASGNTIYF. In DNA, the CDR3 is TGCGCCAGCAGCCCTCTAGGGGCCTCTGGAAACACCATATATTTT.

The chain uses TRBV25-1 and TRBJ2-1; no reliable D call. Germline-derived CDR1 and CDR2 are MGHDK and SYGVNS. Trimming stripped 1 base from V and 0 bases from J, with 10 bases between. CDR3 length: 16 amino acids. Here the CDR3 reads CASSESSAASYNEQFF. The DNA for the CDR3 is TGTGCCAGCAGTGAATCCAGCGCCGCCTCCTACAATGAGCAGTTCTTC.

The chain links TRBV5-8 to TRBJ2-5; perhaps TRBD1 as D (6 bases). Trimming cost V 4 bases and J 5 bases, with 18 bases left between them. The CDR3 is 15 amino acids. CDR1 SGHTS and CDR2 YDEGEE come from the germline V gene. The CDR3 coding sequence is TGTGCCAGCAGCGGAGATGGACAGCCTTTGGAGACCCAGTACTTC. Translated: CASSGDGQPLETQYF.

This sequence joins TRBV7-3 and TRBJ2-7, with 11 bases identical to TRBD1. The CDR3 length is 15 residues. Germline CDR1 SGHTA, CDR2 FQGTGA. Trimming at V came to 4 bases and at J to 0 bases, leaving 2 bases not matched to a gene. In nucleotides, the CDR3 is TGTGCCAGCAGCTGGGGGACAGGGGGCTCCTACGAGCAGTACTTC. It translates to CASSWGTGGSYEQYF.

The V and J genes are TRBV19 and TRBJ1-2; no clear D. V lost 1 base to trimming and J lost 4 bases, with 16 bases between them. This CDR3 region has 16 residues. Germline V lookup: CDR1 LNHDA, CDR2 SQIVND (reference sequence). The CDR3 nucleotides read TGTGCCAGTAGTATAGGCCAAGGAGTCTATCCCTATGGCTACACCTTC. It yields the protein CASSIGQGVYPYGYTF.

This clone was counted ten times or more. The J gene is TRBJ2-7, the V gene TRBV19; D gene uncertain. The germline V and J ends were trimmed by 0 bases and 3 bases, with 6 bases remaining between them. In germline, CDR1 is LNHDA, CDR2 SQIVND (reference sequence). CDR3 length equals 13 residues. The CDR3 spells CASSIDRNYEQYF. The DNA of the CDR3 is TGTGCCAGTAGTATAGACAGGAACTACGAGCAGTACTTC.

The chain has TRBV12-3 or TRBV12-4 and TRBJ1-5; 7 positions agree with TRBD1. V lost 6 bases to trimming and J lost 6 bases; unmatched junction nucleotides: 2. The CDR3 totals 12 residues. In DNA, the CDR3 is TGTGCCAGCAGAACAGGGGCTCAGCCCCAGCATTTT. Amino acids: CASRTGAQPQHF.

The chain couples TRBV11-2 to TRBJ1-5; D not certain. Germline V gene sequence: CDR1 SGHAT, CDR2 FQNNGV. V was trimmed by 1 base and J by 5 bases, leaving 12 bases between them. The CDR3 loop spans 15 amino acids. DNA for the CDR3: TGTGCCAGCAGCTTAGGAGGCTCCCCGTATCAGCCCCAGCATTTT. As protein: CASSLGGSPYQPQHF.

V is TRBV27 and J is TRBJ2-3, with 12 nucleotides matching TRBD2. The CDR3 runs to 17 residues. The germline V gene has CDR1 MNHEY and CDR2 SMNVEV (reference sequence). Trimming cost V 3 bases and J 4 bases; bases outside gene matches: 8. Here the CDR3 reads CASSFELTSGGADTQYF. The CDR3 DNA is TGTGCCAGCAGTTTCGAACTGACTAGCGGGGGCGCAGATACGCAGTATTTT.

This rearrangement joins TRBV4-2 to TRBJ2-2; maybe TRBD1 (6 bases). This CDR3 is 16 amino acids long. The ends were cut back, 4 bases at V and 2 bases at J, with 14 bases in the middle. Germline CDR1 LGHNA, CDR2 YNFKEQ. The CDR3 sequence is CASSLGHNLNTGELFF. The CDR3 DNA is TGTGCCAGCAGCCTGGGACACAATTTAAACACCGGGGAGCTGTTTTTT.

This clone was observed a handful of times. The V call is TRBV3-1 (or the pseudogene TRBV3-2), the J call TRBJ2-7, with 7 bases matching TRBD1. CDR1 is LGHDT and CDR2 is YNNKEL in the germline V gene (reference sequence). The CDR3 runs 15 residues. V shed 1 base and J 3 bases; nucleotides not matched to a gene: 6. CDR3 sequence (DNA): TGTGCCAGCAGCCAAGGGTGGCAGGGGGTCTACGAGCAGTACTTC. The encoded protein is CASSQGWQGVYEQYF.

This sequence joins TRBV11-2 and TRBJ2-3; D unresolved. V lost 1 base and J 0 bases, leaving 11 bases between the germline ends. This CDR3 is built from 16 residues. CDR1 is SGHAT and CDR2 is FQNNGV in the germline V gene. CDR3 region: CASSLGTQVSTDTQYF. The CDR3 DNA sequence: TGTGCCAGCAGCTTAGGTACGCAGGTCAGCACAGATACGCAGTATTTT.

This clone appeared once. The chain employs TRBV4-3 and TRBJ2-1, with TRBD1 matching over 7 bases. After removal of 4 bases from V and 3 bases from J, the junction contained 0 bases not matched to a gene. Looked up from germline, CDR1 is LGHNA and CDR2 is YSLEER. The length of the CDR3 is 13 residues. The DNA of the CDR3 is TGCGCCAGCAGCCGACAGGGCTACAATGAGCAGTTCTTC. Encoded protein: CASSRQGYNEQFF.

This clone was observed a few times. The same CDR3 is also encoded by other DNA sequences in this sample. The gene calls are TRBV9 and TRBJ2-5; TRBD1 might be the D (6 bases). The CDR3 loop spans 13 amino acids. Germline V gene lookup returns CDR1 SGDLS and CDR2 YYNGEE. V was shortened by 2 bases and J by 2 bases, with 7 bases between the two germline ends. CDR3 sequence reads: CASSVGTQETQYF. The CDR3 nucleotides read TGTGCCAGCAGCGTCGGGACACAAGAGACCCAGTACTTC.

CDR3 loop: CASSQASGAETQYF. CDR3 nucleotides: TGTGCCAGCAGCCAAGCCAGCGGGGCGGAGACCCAGTACTTC. The chain couples TRBV4-2 to TRBJ2-5; 7 bases line up with TRBD2. The CDR3 runs 14 residues. Germline V CDR1 and CDR2: LGHNA, YNFKEQ. J lost 5 bases, V lost 1 base, and 4 bases had no gene match.

The chain uses TRBV27 and TRBJ2-3, with D unclear. Germline lookup yields CDR1 MNHEY and CDR2 SMNVEV (reference sequence). The CDR3 spans 13 residues. Trimming took off 8 bases at V and 4 bases at J, with 13 bases between the two ends. CDR3 DNA: TGTGCCAGCCATAAAAAGCCGGCAGATACGCAGTATTTT. Residues: CASHKKPADTQYF.

This sequence joins TRBV2 and TRBJ2-5, with 8 bases fitting TRBD2. The CDR3 runs 14 residues. The V and J ends lost 6 bases and 0 bases, in that order; junction bases with no gene match: 3. Germline values: CDR1 SNHLY, CDR2 FYNNEI. The CDR3 DNA is TGTGCCAGCAGGGAGCGGGGGCACCAAGAGACCCAGTACTTC. It translates to CASRERGHQETQYF.

The chain recombines TRBV4-2 with TRBJ2-2, with D maybe TRBD1 (6 bases). There are 17 residues in the CDR3. Germline assignment: CDR1 LGHNA and CDR2 YNFKEQ. Trimming cost V 0 bases and J 4 bases, with 15 bases left between them. The CDR3: CASSQDVTTRGTGELFF. In nucleotides, the CDR3 is TGTGCCAGCAGCCAAGATGTGACCACCAGGGGCACCGGGGAGCTGTTTTTT.